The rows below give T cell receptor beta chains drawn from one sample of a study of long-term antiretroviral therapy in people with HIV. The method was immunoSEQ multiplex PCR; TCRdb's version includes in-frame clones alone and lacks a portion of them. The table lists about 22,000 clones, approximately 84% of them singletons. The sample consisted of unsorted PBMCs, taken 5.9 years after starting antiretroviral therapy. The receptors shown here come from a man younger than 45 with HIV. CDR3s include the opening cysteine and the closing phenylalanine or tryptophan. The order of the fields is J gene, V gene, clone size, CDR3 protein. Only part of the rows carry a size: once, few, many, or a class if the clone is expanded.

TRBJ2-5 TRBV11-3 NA CASSLDPLAETQYF
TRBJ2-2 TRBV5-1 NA CASSLEDRDWTGELFF
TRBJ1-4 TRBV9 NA CASSFTTSGAEKLFF
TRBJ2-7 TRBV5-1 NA CASTGTGVEQYF
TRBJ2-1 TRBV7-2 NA CASSLQPTSGNNEQFF
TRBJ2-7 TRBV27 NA CASSLLQGPSYEQYF
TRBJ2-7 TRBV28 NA CASSFEGRGIRYEQYF
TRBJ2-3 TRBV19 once CASSKVQKGDTQYF
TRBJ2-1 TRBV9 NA CASGGLRYNEQFF
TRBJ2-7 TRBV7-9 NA CASSLGAGFVDEQYF
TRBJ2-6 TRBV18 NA CASSDTGANVLTF
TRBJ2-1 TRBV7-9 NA CASSLVVGHNEQFF
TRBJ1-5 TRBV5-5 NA CASSLQGDNQPQHF
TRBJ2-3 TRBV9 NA CASSVEDYYGTDTQYF
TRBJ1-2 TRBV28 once CASSFGRGGARGYTF
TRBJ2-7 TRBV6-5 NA CASSYPGYGYEQYF
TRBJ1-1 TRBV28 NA CASSSDRPMGTEAFF
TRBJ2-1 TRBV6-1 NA CASSESGGRAFNEQFF
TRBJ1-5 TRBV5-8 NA CASSLGETEYSNQPQHF
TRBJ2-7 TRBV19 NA CASSLGRGGYEQYF
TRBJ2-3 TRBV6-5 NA CASSLQAAGITDTQYF
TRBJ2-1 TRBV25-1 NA CASSSGPNEQFF
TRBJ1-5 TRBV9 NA CASSVGTVFQPQHF
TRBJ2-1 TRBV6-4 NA CASSPETGVGANEQFF
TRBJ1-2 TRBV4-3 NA CASSQATRQILTF
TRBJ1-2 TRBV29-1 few CSAKPDGINYGYTF
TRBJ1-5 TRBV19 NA CASSIDDSNQPQHF
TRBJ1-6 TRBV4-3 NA CASSTSDSLPLHF
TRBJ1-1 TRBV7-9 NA CASSLMTASEAFF
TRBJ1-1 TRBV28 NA CASGLPVANTEAFF
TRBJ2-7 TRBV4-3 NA CASSQGYGVSYEQYF
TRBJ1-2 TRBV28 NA CASNLGVNYGYTF
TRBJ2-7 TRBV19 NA CASSRESSYEQYF
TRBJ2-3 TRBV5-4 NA CASRSFYTDTQYF
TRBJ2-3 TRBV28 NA CASSPSGSLTGTDTQYF
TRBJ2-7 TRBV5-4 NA CASSPERGPYEQYF
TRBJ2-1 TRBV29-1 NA CSVEIGRNEQFF
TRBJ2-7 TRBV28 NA CASSLSVEVQYF
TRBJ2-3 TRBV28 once CASRGTVLSTDTQYF
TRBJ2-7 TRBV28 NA CASSFRPQSMSSYEQYF
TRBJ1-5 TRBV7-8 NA CASSSRTGLQPQHF
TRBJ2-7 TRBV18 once CASSKGQGTDEQYF
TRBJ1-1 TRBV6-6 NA CASRLSGENTEAFF
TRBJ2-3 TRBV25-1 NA CASSEKGGGSTDTQYF
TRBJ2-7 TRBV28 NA CASSLRGRGSYEQYF
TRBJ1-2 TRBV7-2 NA CASSLDTNYGYTF
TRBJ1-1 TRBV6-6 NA CASSYAGAMNTEAFF
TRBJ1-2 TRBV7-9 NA CASSLQDFYGYTF
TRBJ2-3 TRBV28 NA CASSSLAGGDTDTQYF
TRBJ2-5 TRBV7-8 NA CASWTSGGQIEETQYF
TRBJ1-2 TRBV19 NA CASSNAGTEYYGYTF
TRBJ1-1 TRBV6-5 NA CASSYGMGTNTEAFF
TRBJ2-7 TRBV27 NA CASSGGDRSSYEQYF
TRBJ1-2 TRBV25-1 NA CASSARDRGNYGYTF